This T cell receptor (beta chain) was obtained from a study of blood T cell repertoires in COVID-19. Study background: The samples span acute and convalescent COVID-19 from the United States, Italy and Spain. From T cells, B-cell-depleted T cells, or PBMCs came the material, which was cDNA or gDNA.

How the authors handled the data: Reference gene primer amplification yielded estimated nucleated cell counts. Here immunoSEQ multiplex PCR was the method, and the copy in TCRdb shows in-frame clones only, minus some. V and J calls and clone size are those listed in that table; D and trimming were worked out from the DNA. This sample carries fewer than 200,000 clones, 80% of them seen once, and the ten largest clones take roughly 6.8%. After removal of 3 bases from V and 8 bases from J, the junction contained 7 bases not matched to a gene. The CDR3 covers 14 residues. In germline, CDR1 is GTSNPN, CDR2 SVGIG (reference sequence).

Sequenced sample: peripheral blood. This chain joins TRBV30 and TRBJ2-1, with 10 positions matching TRBD1. The clonotype originates from a man in his 70s with active or convalescent COVID-19. In DNA form, the CDR3 reads TGTGCCTGGAGCCGGGACAGGGGTTTCGATGAGCAGTTCTTC. Translated: CAWSRDRGFDEQFF.